This record covers a single TCR beta chain. What antigen it recognizes has not been identified. No quality values exist for individual bases; no much larger clone is one base distant. These data belong to a study of T cells in localized non-small cell lung cancer (dated by TCRdb to between 2020 and 2021). As for the study more broadly: Comparing tumors with uninvolved tumor-adjacent lungs, the study looked at the T cell repertoires of 236 patients with early-stage NSCLC. All 250 or so NSCLC patients in the cohort were treatment-naive and had localized lung tumors that were resected. Of the NSCLC patients, 129 were male and 107 were female, and the mean age was approximately 66 years. On the study overall, not on this receptor specifically: Because multi-region tumor sequencing was not done, intratumor heterogeneity could not be ruled out. Uninvolved tumor-adjacent lung showed the highest T cell clonality, higher than tumor, which suggests more focused antigenic responses in the uninvolved tumor-adjacent lung. Because the study design was exploratory, TCR variables were selected using unadjusted p-values without false-discovery rate correction. A median of approximately 55 of the top 100 tumor clones were detected in paired uninvolved adjacent lung, and around 30 of these tumor clones were also found among the top 100 clones of the paired uninvolved adjacent lung. Longer overall survival was associated with higher T cell density in blood, whereas shorter survival was associated with higher clonality in adjacent lung.

At diagnosis, peripheral blood, uninvolved tumor-adjacent lung and tumor were collected and stored as a combination of fresh-frozen and FFPE material. For TCR repertoire profiling, the blood samples were analyzed as peripheral blood mononuclear cells. The immunoSEQ Assay was used to sequence TCR beta CDR3 regions from DNA. Under the source paper's analysis protocol: T cell density was computed as TCR beta template counts normalized to usable DNA estimated by amplifying housekeeping genes. Richness was estimated using the preseqR package, with extrapolation to 400,000 templates for PBMC samples and to 120,000 templates for tissue samples. Clonality was taken to be one minus Pielou's evenness. Tissue-enriched TCRs were identified by differential abundance testing using productive amino-acid clonotypes, minimum total count 5 and alpha 0.1. The Jaccard Index and the Morisita Overlap Index were used to measure how much the repertoires overlapped between compartments. GLIPH grouped TCR beta CDR3s together with public tetramer-defined viral CDR3s, and a viral motif had to include at least three viral sequences and also show V-gene enrichment. This immuneACCESS table, as held by TCRdb, lists in-frame sequences with V and J called but not all clones. Of the missing ones, under half trace to an unresolved V gene in checked studies; the others have no known cause. The DNA was the basis for D and trimming; V, J and clone size are from that table. The sample has around 130,000 clones on record, about 89% of them singletons. The ten largest clones capture around 1.5% of the sample.

The germline V gene (reference sequence) sets CDR1 to GTSNPN and CDR2 to SVGIG. From the cysteine through the phenylalanine, the CDR3 covers 14 amino acids. Only the CDR3 part of the read is kept: 42 bases, read in frame from the first base. V is clipped by 3 bases and J by 4 bases, and the sequence between their germline boundaries is 15 bases long. This sequence originates from a female donor at least 60 years old with stage I lung adenocarcinoma. The material was peripheral blood, obtained before any cancer treatment. The V and J segments used are TRBV30 and TRBJ1-2; tentative D gene TRBD1, with 6 bases matching. The DNA sequence is TGTGCCTGGAGACGACAGGCCGGCGCCTATGGCTACACCTTC. Its coded protein is CAWRRQAGAYGYTF.